The clone carrying this T cell receptor (beta chain) was seen ten or more times. What it recognizes is unknown. These data come from a study of T cells after yellow fever vaccination. TCRdb re-derived calls from the 5' RACE reads in MiXCR, one entry per CDR3 protein. This sample carries about 310,000 distinct CDR3 sequences, 3.6% of them seen once, and the ten largest clones take 20% to 25%. There are 14 residues in the CDR3. Germline values: CDR1 SGHTA, CDR2 FQGNSA. V was trimmed by 5 bases and J by 7 bases, leaving 15 bases between them. Overall study results and limits: The secondary T-cell response peaked on day 5, not day 15, but was weaker.

V is TRBV7-2 and J is TRBJ1-5; maybe TRBD1 (5 bases). Here the sequenced sample was PBMCs, taken on the day of the yellow fever booster vaccination. The clonotype was recovered from a young man who received the YFV17D yellow fever vaccine. Here the CDR3 reads CASSPDRGGQPQHF. In DNA, the CDR3 is TGTGCCAGCAGCCCCGACCGGGGGGGGCAGCCCCAGCATTTT.